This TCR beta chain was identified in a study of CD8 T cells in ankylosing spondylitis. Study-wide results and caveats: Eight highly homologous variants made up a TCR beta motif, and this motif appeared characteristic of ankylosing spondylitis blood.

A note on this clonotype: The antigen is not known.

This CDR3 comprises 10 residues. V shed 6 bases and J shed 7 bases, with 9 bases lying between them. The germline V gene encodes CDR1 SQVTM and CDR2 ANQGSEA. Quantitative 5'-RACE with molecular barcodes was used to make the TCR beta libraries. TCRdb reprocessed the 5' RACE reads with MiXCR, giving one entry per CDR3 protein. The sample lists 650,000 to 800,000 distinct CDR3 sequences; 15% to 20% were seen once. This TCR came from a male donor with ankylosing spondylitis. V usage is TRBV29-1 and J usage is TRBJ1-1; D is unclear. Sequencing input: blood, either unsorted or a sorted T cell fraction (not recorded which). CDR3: CSVDHSEAFF. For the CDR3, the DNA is TGCAGCGTGGATCACAGTGAAGCTTTCTTT. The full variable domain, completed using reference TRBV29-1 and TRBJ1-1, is SAVISQKPSRDICQRGTSLTIQCQVDSQVTMMFWYRQQPGQSLTLIATANQGSEATYESGFVIDKFPISRPNLTFSTLTVSNMSPEDSSIYLCSVDHSEAFFGQGTRLTVV.